This T cell receptor beta chain was recorded in a study of blood T cell repertoires in COVID-19. Study as a whole: The origin of the acute and convalescent COVID-19 samples was the United States, Italy and Spain. Sources were T cells, B-cell-depleted T cells, or PBMCs; the material itself was cDNA or gDNA.

Germline lookup yields CDR1 MNHEY and CDR2 SMNVEV (reference sequence). Trimming stripped 0 bases from V and 4 bases from J, with 16 bases between. The CDR3 contains 16 residues. The authors' processing: Reference gene primers were amplified, and this amplification served to estimate nucleated cell counts. Libraries were prepared by immunoSEQ multiplex PCR; TCRdb keeps only in-frame clonotypes and omits some of them. That table gives V, J and clone size, and the DNA gave D and trimming. In the table there are some 220,000 clones, around four fifths of which are singletons. Material for sequencing was peripheral blood. The source is a woman aged 55-70 years with active or convalescent COVID-19. The V and J genes are TRBV27 and TRBJ2-7; tentatively, D is TRBD1 (7 bases). CDR3: CASSLSYETGRYEQYF. Here the CDR3 DNA reads TGTGCCAGCAGTTTATCGTATGAGACAGGGAGGTACGAGCAGTACTTC.